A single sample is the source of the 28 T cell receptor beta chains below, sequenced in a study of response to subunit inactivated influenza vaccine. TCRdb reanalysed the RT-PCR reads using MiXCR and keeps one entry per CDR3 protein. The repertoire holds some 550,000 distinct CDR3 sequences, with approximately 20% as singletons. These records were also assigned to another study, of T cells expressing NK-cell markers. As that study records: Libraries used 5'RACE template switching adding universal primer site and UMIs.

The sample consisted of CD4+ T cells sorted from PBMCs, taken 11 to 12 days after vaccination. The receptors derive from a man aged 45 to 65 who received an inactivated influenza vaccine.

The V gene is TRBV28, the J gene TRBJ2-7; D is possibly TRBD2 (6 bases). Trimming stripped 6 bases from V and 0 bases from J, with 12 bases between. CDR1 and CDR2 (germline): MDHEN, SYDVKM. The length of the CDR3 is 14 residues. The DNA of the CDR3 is TGTGCCAGCAGGTCCGGGGGTTCCTCCTACGAGCAGTACTTC. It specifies CASRSGGSSYEQYF.

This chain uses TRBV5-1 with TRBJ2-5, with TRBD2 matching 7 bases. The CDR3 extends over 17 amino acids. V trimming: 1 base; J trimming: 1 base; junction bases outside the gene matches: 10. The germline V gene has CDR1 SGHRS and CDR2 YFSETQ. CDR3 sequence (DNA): TGCGCCAGCAGCTTGAGGCTCCTAGCGGTGGGCCAAGAGACCCAGTACTTC. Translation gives CASSLRLLAVGQETQYF. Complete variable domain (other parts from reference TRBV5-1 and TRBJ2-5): KAGVTQTPRYLIKTRGQQVTLSCSPISGHRSVSWYQQTPGQGLQFLFEYFSETQRNKGNFPGRFSGRQFSNSRSEMNVSTLELGDSALYLCASSLRLLAVGQETQYFGPGTRLLVL.

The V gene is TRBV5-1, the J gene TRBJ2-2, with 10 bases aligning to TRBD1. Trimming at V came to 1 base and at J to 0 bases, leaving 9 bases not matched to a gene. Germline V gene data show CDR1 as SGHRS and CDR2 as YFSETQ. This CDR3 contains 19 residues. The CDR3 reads CASSLLPWTGGPNTGELFF. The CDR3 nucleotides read TGCGCCAGCAGCTTGCTCCCATGGACAGGGGGACCGAACACCGGGGAGCTGTTTTTT.

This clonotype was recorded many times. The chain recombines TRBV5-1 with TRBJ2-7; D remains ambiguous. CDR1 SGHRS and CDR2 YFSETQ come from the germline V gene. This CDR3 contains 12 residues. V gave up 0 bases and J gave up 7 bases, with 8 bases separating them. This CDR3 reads CASSLERGEQYF. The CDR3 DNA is TGCGCCAGCAGCTTGGAGCGTGGGGAGCAGTACTTC.

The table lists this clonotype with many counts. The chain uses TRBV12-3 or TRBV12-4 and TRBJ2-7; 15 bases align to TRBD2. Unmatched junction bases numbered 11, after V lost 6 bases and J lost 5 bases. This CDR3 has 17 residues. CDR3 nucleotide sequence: TGTGCCAGCAGCAAATACGGGACTAGCGGGAGGAAGGACGAGCAGTACTTC. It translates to CASSKYGTSGRKDEQYF.

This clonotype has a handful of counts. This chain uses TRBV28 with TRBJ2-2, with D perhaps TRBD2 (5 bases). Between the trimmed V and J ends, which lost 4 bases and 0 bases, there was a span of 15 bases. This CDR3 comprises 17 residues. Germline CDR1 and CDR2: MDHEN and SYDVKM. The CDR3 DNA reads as TGTGCCAGCAGTTCCCATCCGTCGGGAACGAACACCGGGGAGCTGTTTTTT. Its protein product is CASSSHPSGTNTGELFF.

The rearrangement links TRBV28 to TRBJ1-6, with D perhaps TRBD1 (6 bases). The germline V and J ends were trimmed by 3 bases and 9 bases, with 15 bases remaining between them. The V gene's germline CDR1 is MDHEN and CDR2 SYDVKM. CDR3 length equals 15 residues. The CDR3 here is CASSLGGASASPLHF. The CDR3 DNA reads TGTGCCAGCAGTTTGGGGGGGGCGTCGGCTTCACCCCTCCACTTT.

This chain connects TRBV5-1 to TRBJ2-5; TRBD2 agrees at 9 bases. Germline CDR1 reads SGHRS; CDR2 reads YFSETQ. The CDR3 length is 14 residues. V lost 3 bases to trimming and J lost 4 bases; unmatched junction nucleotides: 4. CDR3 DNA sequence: TGCGCCAGCAGCTCGGGAGCGGGAGGAGAGACCCAGTACTTC. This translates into CASSSGAGGETQYF. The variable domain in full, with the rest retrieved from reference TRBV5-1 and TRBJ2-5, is KAGVTQTPRYLIKTRGQQVTLSCSPISGHRSVSWYQQTPGQGLQFLFEYFSETQRNKGNFPGRFSGRQFSNSRSEMNVSTLELGDSALYLCASSSGAGGETQYFGPGTRLLVL.

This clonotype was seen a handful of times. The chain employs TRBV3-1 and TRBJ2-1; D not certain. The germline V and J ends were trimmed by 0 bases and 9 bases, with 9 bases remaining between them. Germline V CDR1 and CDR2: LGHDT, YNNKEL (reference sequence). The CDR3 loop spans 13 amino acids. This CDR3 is CASSQDRNGEQFF. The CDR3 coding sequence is TGTGCCAGCAGCCAAGATAGGAACGGTGAGCAGTTCTTC.

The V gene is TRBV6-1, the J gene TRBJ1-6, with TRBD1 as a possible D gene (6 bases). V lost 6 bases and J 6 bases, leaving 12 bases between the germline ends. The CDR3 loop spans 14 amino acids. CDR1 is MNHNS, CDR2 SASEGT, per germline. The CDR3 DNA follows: TGTGCCAGCAGACAACAGGGAGGTAATTCACCCCTCCACTTT. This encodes CASRQQGGNSPLHF.

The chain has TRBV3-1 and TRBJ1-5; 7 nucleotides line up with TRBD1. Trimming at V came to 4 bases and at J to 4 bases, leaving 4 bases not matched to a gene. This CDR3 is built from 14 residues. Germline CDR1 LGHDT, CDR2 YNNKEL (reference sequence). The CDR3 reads CASSLGQDNQPQHF. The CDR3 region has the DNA TGTGCCAGCAGCCTCGGACAGGATAATCAGCCCCAGCATTTT.

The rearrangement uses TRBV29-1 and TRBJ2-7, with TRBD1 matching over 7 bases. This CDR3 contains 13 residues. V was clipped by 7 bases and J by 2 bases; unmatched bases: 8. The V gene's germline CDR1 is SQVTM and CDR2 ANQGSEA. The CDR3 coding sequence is TGCAGCGCCATCAGGGGGTTCACCTACGAGCAGTACTTC. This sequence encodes CSAIRGFTYEQYF.

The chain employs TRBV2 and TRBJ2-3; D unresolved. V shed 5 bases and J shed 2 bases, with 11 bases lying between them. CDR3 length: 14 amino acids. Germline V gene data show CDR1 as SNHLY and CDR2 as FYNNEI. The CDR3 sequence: CASSTTGHTDTQYF. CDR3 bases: TGTGCCAGCAGTACGACCGGGCACACAGATACGCAGTATTTT.

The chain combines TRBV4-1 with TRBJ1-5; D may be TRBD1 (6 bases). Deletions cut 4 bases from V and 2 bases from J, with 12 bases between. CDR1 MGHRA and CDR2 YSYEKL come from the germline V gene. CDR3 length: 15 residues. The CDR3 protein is CASSPTQGGNQPQHF. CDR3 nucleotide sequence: TGCGCCAGCAGCCCAACACAGGGAGGCAATCAGCCCCAGCATTTT.

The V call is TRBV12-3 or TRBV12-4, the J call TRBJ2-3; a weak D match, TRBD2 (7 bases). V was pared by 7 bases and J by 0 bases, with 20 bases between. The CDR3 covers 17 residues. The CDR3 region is CASIPRGAGLSTDTQYF. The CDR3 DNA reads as TGTGCCAGCATCCCTCGGGGGGCGGGACTAAGCACAGATACGCAGTATTTT.

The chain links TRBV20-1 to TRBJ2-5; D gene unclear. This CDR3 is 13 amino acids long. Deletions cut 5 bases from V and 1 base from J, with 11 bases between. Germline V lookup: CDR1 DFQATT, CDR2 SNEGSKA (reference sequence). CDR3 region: CSARRGVQETQYF. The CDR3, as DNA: TGCAGTGCTCGACGAGGCGTCCAAGAGACCCAGTACTTC.

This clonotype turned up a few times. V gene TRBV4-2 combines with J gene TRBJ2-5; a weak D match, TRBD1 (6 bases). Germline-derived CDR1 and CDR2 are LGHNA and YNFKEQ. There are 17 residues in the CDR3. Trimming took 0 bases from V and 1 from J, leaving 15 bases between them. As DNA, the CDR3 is TGTGCCAGCAGCCAAGATTACGACAGGCAGTTCCAAGAGACCCAGTACTTC. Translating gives CASSQDYDRQFQETQYF.

The CDR3 spells CASSIGSGLAFEQFF. The CDR3 nucleotides are TGTGCCAGTAGTATCGGTAGCGGACTAGCGTTTGAGCAGTTCTTC. The genes are TRBV19 and TRBJ2-1; 9 bases line up with TRBD2. Trimming at V came to 3 bases and at J to 9 bases, leaving 9 bases not matched to a gene. The CDR3 has 15 amino acids. Germline V CDR1 and CDR2: LNHDA, SQIVND (reference sequence).

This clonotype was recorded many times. CDR3 DNA: TGCAGTGCCTCCCCTTCCGGGTCTTCAGCTTTCTTT. This encodes CSASPSGSSAFF. The V call is TRBV20-1, the J call TRBJ1-1; unclear D gene. Germline V gene lookup returns CDR1 DFQATT and CDR2 SNEGSKA (reference sequence). Between the trimmed V and J ends, which lost 6 bases and 10 bases, there was a span of 18 bases. The CDR3 is made up of 12 amino acids.

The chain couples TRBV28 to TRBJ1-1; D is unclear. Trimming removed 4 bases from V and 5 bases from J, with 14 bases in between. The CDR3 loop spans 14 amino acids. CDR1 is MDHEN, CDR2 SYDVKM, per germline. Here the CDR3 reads CASSSRGSWTEAFF. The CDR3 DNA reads TGTGCCAGCAGTTCCCGCGGGTCGTGGACTGAAGCTTTCTTT.

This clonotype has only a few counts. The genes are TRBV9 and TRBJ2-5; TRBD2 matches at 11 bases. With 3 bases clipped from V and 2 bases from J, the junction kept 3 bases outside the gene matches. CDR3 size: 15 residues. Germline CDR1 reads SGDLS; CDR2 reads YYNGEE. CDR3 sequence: CASSAGLAEQETQYF. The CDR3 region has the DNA TGTGCCAGCAGCGCGGGACTAGCGGAACAAGAGACCCAGTACTTC.

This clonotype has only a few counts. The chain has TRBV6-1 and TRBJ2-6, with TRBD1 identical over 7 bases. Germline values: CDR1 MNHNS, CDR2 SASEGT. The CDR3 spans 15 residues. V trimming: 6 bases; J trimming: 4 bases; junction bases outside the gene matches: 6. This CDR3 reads CASSRQGDGANVLTF. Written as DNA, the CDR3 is TGTGCCAGCAGCCGACAGGGAGACGGGGCCAACGTCCTGACTTTC.

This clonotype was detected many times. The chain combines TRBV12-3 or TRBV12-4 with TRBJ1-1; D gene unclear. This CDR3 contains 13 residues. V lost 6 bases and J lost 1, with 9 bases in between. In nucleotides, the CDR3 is TGTGCCAGCAGCTTACAGAGGAACACTGAAGCTTTCTTT. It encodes CASSLQRNTEAFF.

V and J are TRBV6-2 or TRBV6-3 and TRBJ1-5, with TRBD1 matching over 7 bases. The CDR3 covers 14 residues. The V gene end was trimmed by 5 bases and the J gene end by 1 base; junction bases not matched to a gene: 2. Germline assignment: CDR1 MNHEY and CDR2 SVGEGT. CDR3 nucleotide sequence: TGTGCCAGCAGTGACAGGGAGAGCAATCAGCCCCAGCATTTT. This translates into CASSDRESNQPQHF.

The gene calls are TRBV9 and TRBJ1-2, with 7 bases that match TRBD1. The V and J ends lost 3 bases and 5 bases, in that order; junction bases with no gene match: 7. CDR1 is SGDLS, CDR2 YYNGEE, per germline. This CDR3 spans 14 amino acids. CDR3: CASSASTGPYGYTF. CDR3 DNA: TGTGCCAGCAGCGCCTCGACAGGGCCGTATGGCTACACCTTC.

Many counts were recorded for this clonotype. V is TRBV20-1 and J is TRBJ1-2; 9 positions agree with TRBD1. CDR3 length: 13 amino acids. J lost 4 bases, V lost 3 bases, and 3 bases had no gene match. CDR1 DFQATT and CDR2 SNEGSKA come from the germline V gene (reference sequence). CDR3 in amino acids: CSARDRGTYGYTF. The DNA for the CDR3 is TGCAGTGCTAGGGACAGGGGAACCTATGGCTACACCTTC.

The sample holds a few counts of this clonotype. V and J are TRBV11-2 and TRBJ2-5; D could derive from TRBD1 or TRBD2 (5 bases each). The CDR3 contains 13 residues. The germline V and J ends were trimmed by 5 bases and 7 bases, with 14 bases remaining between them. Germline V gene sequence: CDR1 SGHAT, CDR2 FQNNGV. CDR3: CASSAPGHGTQYF. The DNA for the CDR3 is TGTGCCAGCAGCGCACCGGGGCACGGGACCCAGTACTTC.

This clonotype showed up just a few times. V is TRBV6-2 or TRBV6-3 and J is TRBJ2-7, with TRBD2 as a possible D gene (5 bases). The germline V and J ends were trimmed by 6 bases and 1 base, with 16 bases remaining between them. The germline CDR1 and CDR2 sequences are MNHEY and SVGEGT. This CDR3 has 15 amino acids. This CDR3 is CASSPAFSGSYEQYF. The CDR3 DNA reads TGTGCCAGCAGCCCTGCGTTCAGCGGATCCTACGAGCAGTACTTC.